This is a list of T cell receptor beta chains from one sample in a study of T cell clonotyping in hematopoietic cell transplantation. TCRdb keeps only in-frame clones here, not all; method: immunoSEQ multiplex PCR. This table holds about 16,000 clones, over 50% found once. The source material was PBMCs, sampled 30 days after allogeneic stem cell transplant. The receptors were gathered from a male patient aged 45 to 59 who had an allogeneic stem cell transplant from an unrelated donor, so T cells may come from the graft donor. Some clones in this sample may be carry-over from other donors' samples. The CDR3 runs from the conserved cysteine through the conserved F or W. Fields, in order: J gene, V gene, clone size, D gene, CDR3 DNA, CDR3 protein. D genes are given only for firm matches. Only some rows state a clone size, as once, few, many or a class for expanded clones.

TRBJ1-5 | TRBV7-9 | - | - | TGTGCCAGCAGCTTAAACAGTAGCAATCAGCCCCAGCATTTT | CASSLNSSNQPQHF
TRBJ1-6 | TRBV10-3 | - | TRBD1 | TGTGCCATCAGGGGACAGGAGTCACCCCTCCACTTT | CAIRGQESPLHF
TRBJ2-1 | TRBV9 | - | TRBD2 | TGTGCCAGCAGCGTAGACGGGAGGGCCGGTGAGCAGTTCTTC | CASSVDGRAGEQFF
TRBJ1-4 | TRBV6-1 | once | TRBD1 | TGTGCCAGCAGTGAGGGGAGGTTAGGGGGCGAATTCCTGTTTTTT | CASSEGRLGGEFLFF
TRBJ2-7 | TRBV7-9 | - | TRBD1 | TGTGCCAGCAGCTCGGTATGGGACAGGGGCCCCTACGAGCAGTACTTC | CASSSVWDRGPYEQYF
TRBJ1-5 | TRBV6-6 | - | - | TGTGCCAGCAACCAAACCGGGGGACAGCCCCAGCATTTT | CASNQTGGQPQHF
TRBJ2-3 | TRBV30 | - | - | TGTGCCTGGAGTGTAGGGCGTGGGGATACGCAGTATTTT | CAWSVGRGDTQYF
TRBJ2-1 | TRBV30 | - | TRBD2 | TGTGCCTGGCGGACTAGCGGGAGACCTGCGCAGTTCTTC | CAWRTSGRPAQFF
TRBJ2-5 | TRBV30 | few | - | TGTGCCTGGAAGGAACCGGAGACCCAGTACTTC | CAWKEPETQYF
TRBJ1-2 | TRBV27 | few | TRBD1 | TGTGCCAGCAGTCCATCGACAGGGGGGACCTATGGCTACACCTTC | CASSPSTGGTYGYTF
TRBJ1-3 | TRBV30 | once | TRBD1 | TGTGCCTGGGCAGGGGGCGCCTCTGGAAACACCATATATTTT | CAWAGGASGNTIYF
TRBJ1-4 | TRBV7-2 | medium-sized | - | TGTGCCAGCAGCGACCCCCCGAATGAAAAACTGTTTTTT | CASSDPPNEKLFF
TRBJ2-1 | TRBV5-6 | - | TRBD2 | TGTGCCAGCAGCTTGGGGGGGGCAACTAGCGGACGTAAGGGTGAGCAGTTCTTC | CASSLGGATSGRKGEQFF
TRBJ2-5 | TRBV4-1 | once | - | TGCGCCAGCAGCCCTGAGGGGATGGAGACCCAGTACTTC | CASSPEGMETQYF
TRBJ1-2 | TRBV4-1 | once | TRBD1 | TGCGCCAGCAGCGGGTTCCGGGACAGGAGAAACTATGGCTACACCTTC | CASSGFRDRRNYGYTF
TRBJ1-1 | TRBV7-2 | - | - | TGTGCCAGCAGCCCACAGACAGAATTGAACACTGAAGCTTTCTTT | CASSPQTELNTEAFF
TRBJ2-2 | TRBV30 | - | - | TGTGCCTGGAAGGACCGTACGAGGGGTGGAGACACCGGGGAGCTGTTTTTT | CAWKDRTRGGDTGELFF
TRBJ2-7 | TRBV28 | - | TRBD1 | TGTGCCAGCAGTGGGACAGGGTCAAGAAACTCCTACGAGCAGTACTTC | CASSGTGSRNSYEQYF
TRBJ1-5 | TRBV30 | few | - | TGTGCCTGGAGTGGCCAGTCGAGCCTCTACAATCAGCCCCAGCATTTT | CAWSGQSSLYNQPQHF
TRBJ1-5 | TRBV6-5 | once | - | TGTGCCAGCAGTTACTCGAACAGGGCCGATCAGCCCCAGCATTTT | CASSYSNRADQPQHF
TRBJ2-7 | TRBV29-1 | - | - | TGCAGCGTTGAAGAGGAGTACGAGCAGTACTTC | CSVEEEYEQYF
TRBJ1-2 | TRBV6-9 | - | TRBD1 | TGTGCCAGCAGTGATGGACAGGGGCTAGGTGGCTACACCTTC | CASSDGQGLGGYTF
TRBJ2-5 | TRBV10-3 | few | - | TGTGCCATCAGAGAACACAATCAAGAGACCCAGTACTTC | CAIREHNQETQYF
TRBJ2-5 | TRBV7-2 | - | TRBD2 | TGTGCCAGCAGCTCGGGAAATAGGTTGCGGGGGGGCGCGAAGACCCAGTACTTC | CASSSGNRLRGGAKTQYF
TRBJ2-2 | TRBV4-2 | - | TRBD2 | TGTGCCAGCAGCCAAGATCAGACTAGCGGGGCCCACACCGGGGAGCTGTTTTTT | CASSQDQTSGAHTGELFF
TRBJ1-2 | TRBV30 | - | - | TGTGCCTGGAGTGCTCAAGGGCTCGGCTATGGCTACACCTTC | CAWSAQGLGYGYTF
TRBJ2-5 | TRBV11-2 | - | - | TGTGCCAGCAGCTTATCGGGGGAGACCCAGTACTTC | CASSLSGETQYF
TRBJ1-2 | TRBV29-1 | once | - | TGCAGCGTTGATTTCACAGGGAATGGCTACACCTTC | CSVDFTGNGYTF
TRBJ2-7 | TRBV28 | - | - | TGTGCCAGCAGTTCGATCCCGCTGGCCGAGCAGTACTTC | CASSSIPLAEQYF
TRBJ2-2 | TRBV19 | - | TRBD2 | TGTGCCAGTAGTATAGACCTAGCGGGAGGAGGGACCGGGGAGCTGTTTTTT | CASSIDLAGGGTGELFF
TRBJ1-6 | TRBV6-5 | - | - | TGTGCCAGCAGTTATGACCTAACTTCACCCCTCCACTTT | CASSYDLTSPLHF
TRBJ2-4 | TRBV10-2 | few | - | TGCGCCAGCAGTGAGTTAAATACCAAAAACATTCAGTACTTC | CASSELNTKNIQYF
TRBJ2-5 | TRBV9 | - | TRBD2 | TGTGCCAGCAGCGTTAGCGGGAGGGCTTGGGAGACCCAGTACTTC | CASSVSGRAWETQYF
TRBJ2-7 | TRBV19 | - | TRBD2 | TGTGCCAGTAGTGCAGGCAGCGGGAGCGAGCAGTACTTC | CASSAGSGSEQYF
TRBJ1-6 | TRBV4-1 | - | TRBD1 | TGCGCCAGCAGCCAAGCCGGGACAGGGGATTCACCCCTCCACTTT | CASSQAGTGDSPLHF
TRBJ1-1 | TRBV7-3 | - | - | TGTGCCAGCAGCTCCGGGCCCCTCGGCACTGAAGCTTTCTTT | CASSSGPLGTEAFF
TRBJ1-1 | TRBV5-6 | - | - | TGTGCCAGCAGCTTGGAGGGGAGGGCAACTTTCTTT | CASSLEGRATFF
TRBJ2-1 | TRBV30 | - | TRBD2 | TGTGCCTGGAGCCCCTCGAGCGGGGGTACCTCCTACAATGAGCAGTTCTTC | CAWSPSSGGTSYNEQFF
TRBJ1-4 | TRBV30 | - | - | TGTGCCTGGAGTGTTAAAGGGGGAAATGAAAAACTGTTTTTT | CAWSVKGGNEKLFF
TRBJ1-4 | TRBV9 | - | - | TGTGCCAGCAGCGTAGGGGGCAGGAGAAATGAAAAACTGTTTTTT | CASSVGGRRNEKLFF
TRBJ1-1 | TRBV19 | - | - | TGTGCCAGTAGTCTTGGACCGAACACTGAAGCTTTCTTT | CASSLGPNTEAFF
TRBJ2-7 | TRBV4-3 | - | - | TGCGCCAGCAGCGAGGGGTCCCCTAGCTCCTACGAGCGGTACTTC | CASSEGSPSSYERYF
TRBJ2-2 | TRBV28 | - | - | TGTGCCAGCAGTGGTTACAGGACCGGGGAGCTGTTTTTT | CASSGYRTGELFF
TRBJ1-1 | TRBV29-1 | - | - | TGCAGCGTTGAAGCGGGGGGCGGAACTGAAGCTTTCTTT | CSVEAGGGTEAFF
TRBJ2-5 | TRBV30 | - | - | TGTGCCTGGAGTGTAGGGACGGGCCCCCGAGAGACCCAGTACTTC | CAWSVGTGPRETQYF
TRBJ1-2 | TRBV4-2 | - | TRBD1 | TGTGCCAGCAGCCAAGATCGGCAGGGGGCGTATGGCTACACCTTC | CASSQDRQGAYGYTF
TRBJ1-1 | TRBV30 | - | TRBD1 | TGTGCCTCGGTCCGGGTATCAGGGGGGGCCGCGGGGAACACTGAAGCTTTCTTT | CASVRVSGGAAGNTEAFF
TRBJ2-7 | TRBV6-5 | few | - | TGTGCCAGCAGTTACTCGACAGACAGCTCCTACGAGCAGTACTTC | CASSYSTDSSYEQYF
TRBJ2-5 | TRBV5-8 | few | - | TGTGCCAGCAGCTTGGCCGTGGGGGGAGAGACCCAGTACTTC | CASSLAVGGETQYF
TRBJ1-5 | TRBV7-2 | few | - | TGTGCCAGCACAACATTCGGAGGGGGTCAGCCCCAGCATTTT | CASTTFGGGQPQHF